The clone carrying this T cell receptor beta chain was counted a few times. Antigen specificity is unknown. The source of the sample is a study of Graves' ophthalmopathy and Graves' hyperthyroidism. Study-level points and caveats: Most clonotypes expanded in thyroid above 0.001 frequency were present in blood too.

Germline CDR1 MNHEY, CDR2 SVGEGT. The V end lost 6 bases, the J end lost 9 bases, and 15 bases lay between the germline ends. There are 12 residues in the CDR3. Amplification from RNA transcripts yielded the TCR beta CDR3 regions. The first round was an RT-PCR with HTBI primers, and the second round was a multiplex PCR. TCRdb reanalysed the multiplex PCR reads using MiXCR and keeps one entry per CDR3 protein. The sample carries roughly 160,000 distinct CDR3 sequences, over 35% recorded once. Ophthalmopathy cases showed moderate-to-severe activity, scoring CAS ≥3 and NOSPECS ≥4, with duration under 3 months.

Material: peripheral blood. The TCR originated in a woman between 40 and 55 years old with Graves' ophthalmopathy. This chain connects TRBV6-2 or TRBV6-3 to TRBJ2-7, with D maybe TRBD1 (5 bases). CDR3 amino acids: CASRFWTSVQYF. In nucleotides, the CDR3 is TGTGCCAGCAGATTCTGGACATCCGTGCAGTACTTC.